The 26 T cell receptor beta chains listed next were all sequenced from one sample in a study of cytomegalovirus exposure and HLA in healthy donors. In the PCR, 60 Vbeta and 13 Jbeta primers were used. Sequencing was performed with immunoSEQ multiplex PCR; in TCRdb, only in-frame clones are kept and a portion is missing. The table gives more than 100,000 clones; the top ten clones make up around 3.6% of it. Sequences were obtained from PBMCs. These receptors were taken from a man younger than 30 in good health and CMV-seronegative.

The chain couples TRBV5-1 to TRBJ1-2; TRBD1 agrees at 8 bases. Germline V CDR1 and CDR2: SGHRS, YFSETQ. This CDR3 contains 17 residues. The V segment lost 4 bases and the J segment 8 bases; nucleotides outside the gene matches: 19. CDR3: CASSRGETGELSRGYTF. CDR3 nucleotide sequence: TGCGCCAGCAGCCGGGGGGAGACAGGGGAACTATCTAGAGGCTACACCTTC.

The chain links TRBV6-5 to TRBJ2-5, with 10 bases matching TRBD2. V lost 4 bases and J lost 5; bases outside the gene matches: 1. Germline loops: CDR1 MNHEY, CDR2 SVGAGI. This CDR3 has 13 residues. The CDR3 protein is CASSLTSGETQYF. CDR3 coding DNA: TGTGCCAGCAGTTTGACTAGCGGGGAGACCCAGTACTTC.

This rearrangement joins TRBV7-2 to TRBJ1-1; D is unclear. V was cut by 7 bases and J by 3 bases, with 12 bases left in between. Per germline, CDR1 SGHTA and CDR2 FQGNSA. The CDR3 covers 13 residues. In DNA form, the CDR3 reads TGTGCCAGCACCACCCAGGCTTACACTGAAGCTTTCTTT. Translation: CASTTQAYTEAFF.

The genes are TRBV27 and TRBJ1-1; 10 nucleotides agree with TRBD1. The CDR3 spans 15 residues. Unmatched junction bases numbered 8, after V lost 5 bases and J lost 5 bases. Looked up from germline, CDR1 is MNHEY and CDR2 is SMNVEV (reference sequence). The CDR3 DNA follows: TGTGCCAGCAGTCTCCGGACAGGGGGTGGTACTGAAGCTTTCTTT. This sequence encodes CASSLRTGGGTEAFF.

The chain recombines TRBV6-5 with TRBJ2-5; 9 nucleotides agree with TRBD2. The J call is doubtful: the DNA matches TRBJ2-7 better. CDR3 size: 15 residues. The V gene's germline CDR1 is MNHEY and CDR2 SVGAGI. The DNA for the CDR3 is TGTGCCAGCAGTTACTCGGGACTAGCCCCCTACGAGCAGTACTTC. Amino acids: CASSYSGLAPYEQYF.

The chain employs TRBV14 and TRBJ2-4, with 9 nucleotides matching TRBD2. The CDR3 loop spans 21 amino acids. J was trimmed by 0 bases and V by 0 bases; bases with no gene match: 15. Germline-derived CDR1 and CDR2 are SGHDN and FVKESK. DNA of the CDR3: TGTGCCAGCAGCCAAGAAAAAGGGCTAGCGGGGTTTTATCTAGCCAAAAACATTCAGTACTTC. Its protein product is CASSQEKGLAGFYLAKNIQYF.

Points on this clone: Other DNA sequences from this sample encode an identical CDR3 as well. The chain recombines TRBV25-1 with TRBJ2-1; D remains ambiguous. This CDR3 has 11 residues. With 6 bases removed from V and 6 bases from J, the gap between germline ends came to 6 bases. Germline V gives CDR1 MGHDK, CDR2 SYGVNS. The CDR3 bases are TGTGCCAGCAGCATCAGCAATGAGCAGTTCTTC. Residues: CASSISNEQFF.

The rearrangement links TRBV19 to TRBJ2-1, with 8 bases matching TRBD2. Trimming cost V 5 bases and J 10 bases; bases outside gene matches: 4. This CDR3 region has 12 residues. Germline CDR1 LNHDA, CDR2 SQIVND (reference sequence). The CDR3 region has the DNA TGTGCCAGTAGTCTTAGACTAGCGGAGCAGTTCTTC. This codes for CASSLRLAEQFF.

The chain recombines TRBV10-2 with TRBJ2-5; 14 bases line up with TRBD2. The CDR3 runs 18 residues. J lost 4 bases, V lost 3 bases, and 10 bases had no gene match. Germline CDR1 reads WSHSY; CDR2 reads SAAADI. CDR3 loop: CASSEPSTSGRAGETQYF. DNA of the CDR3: TGCGCCAGCAGTGAACCCTCGACTAGCGGGAGGGCGGGAGAGACCCAGTACTTC.

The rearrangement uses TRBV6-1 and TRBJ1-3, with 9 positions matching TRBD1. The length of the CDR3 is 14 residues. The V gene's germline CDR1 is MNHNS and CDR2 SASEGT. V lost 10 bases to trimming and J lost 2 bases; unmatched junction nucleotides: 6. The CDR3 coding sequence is TGTGCCATCCTTAGGACAGGGGCTGGAAACACCATATATTTT. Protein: CAILRTGAGNTIYF.

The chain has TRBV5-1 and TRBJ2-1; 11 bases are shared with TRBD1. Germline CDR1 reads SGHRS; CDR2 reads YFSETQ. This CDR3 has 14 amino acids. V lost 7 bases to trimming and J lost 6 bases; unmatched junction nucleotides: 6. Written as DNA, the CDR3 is TGCGCCAGCCATATGGACAGGGGGCGCAATGAGCAGTTCTTC. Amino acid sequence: CASHMDRGRNEQFF.

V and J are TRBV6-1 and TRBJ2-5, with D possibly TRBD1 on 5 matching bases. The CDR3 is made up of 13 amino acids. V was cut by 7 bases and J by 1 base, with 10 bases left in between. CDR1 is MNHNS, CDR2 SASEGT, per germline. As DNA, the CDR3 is TGTGCCAGCAAATACAGGAGCCAAGAGACCCAGTACTTC. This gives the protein CASKYRSQETQYF.

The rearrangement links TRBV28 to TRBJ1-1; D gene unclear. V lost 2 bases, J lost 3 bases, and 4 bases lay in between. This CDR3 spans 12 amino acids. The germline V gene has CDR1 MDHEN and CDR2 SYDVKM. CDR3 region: CASSLGYTEAFF. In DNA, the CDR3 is TGTGCCAGCAGTTTAGGCTACACTGAAGCTTTCTTT.

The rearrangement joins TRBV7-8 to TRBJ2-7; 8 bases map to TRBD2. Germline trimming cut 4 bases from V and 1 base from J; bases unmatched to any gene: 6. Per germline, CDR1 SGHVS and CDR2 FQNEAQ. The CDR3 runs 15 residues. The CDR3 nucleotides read TGTGCCAGCAGCTCCAGCGGGAGAGATTCCTACGAGCAGTACTTC. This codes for CASSSSGRDSYEQYF.

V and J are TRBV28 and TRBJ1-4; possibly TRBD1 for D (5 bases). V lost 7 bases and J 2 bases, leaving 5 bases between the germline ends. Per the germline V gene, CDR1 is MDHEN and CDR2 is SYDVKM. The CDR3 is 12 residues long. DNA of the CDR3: TGTGCCAGCACAGGGACTAATGAAAAACTGTTTTTT. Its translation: CASTGTNEKLFF.

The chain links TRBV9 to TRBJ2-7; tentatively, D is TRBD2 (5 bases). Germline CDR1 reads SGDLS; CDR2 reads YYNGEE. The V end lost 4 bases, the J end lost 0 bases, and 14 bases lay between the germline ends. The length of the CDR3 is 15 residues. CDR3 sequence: CASSTGLTSSYEQYF. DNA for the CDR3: TGTGCCAGCAGCACCGGACTCACGAGCTCCTACGAGCAGTACTTC. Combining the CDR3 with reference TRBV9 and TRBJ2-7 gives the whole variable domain DSGVTQTPKHLITATGQRVTLRCSPRSGDLSVYWYQQSLDQGLQFLIQYYNGEERAKGNILERFSAQQFPDLHSELNLSSLELGDSALYFCASSTGLTSSYEQYFGPGTRLTVT.

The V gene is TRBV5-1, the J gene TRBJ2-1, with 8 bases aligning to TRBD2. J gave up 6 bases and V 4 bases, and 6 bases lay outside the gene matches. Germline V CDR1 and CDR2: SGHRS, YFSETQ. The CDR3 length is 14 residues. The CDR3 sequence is CASSIIAGPNEQFF. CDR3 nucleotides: TGCGCCAGCAGCATCATAGCGGGACCCAATGAGCAGTTCTTC.

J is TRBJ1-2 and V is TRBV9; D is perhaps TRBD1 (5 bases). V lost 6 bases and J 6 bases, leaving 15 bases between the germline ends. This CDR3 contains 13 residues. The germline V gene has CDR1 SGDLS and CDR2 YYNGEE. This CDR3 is CASKVGGGHGYTF. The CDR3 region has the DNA TGTGCCAGCAAGGTTGGGGGAGGTCATGGCTACACCTTC.

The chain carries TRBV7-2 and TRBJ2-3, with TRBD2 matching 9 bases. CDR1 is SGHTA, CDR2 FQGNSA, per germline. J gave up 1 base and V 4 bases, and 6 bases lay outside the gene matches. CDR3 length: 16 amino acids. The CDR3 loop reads CASSSSGIWGTDTQYF. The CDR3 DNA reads TGTGCCAGCAGCTCTAGCGGGATTTGGGGCACAGATACGCAGTATTTT.

CDR3 DNA sequence: TGTGCCAGTAGTAATAAGGGGAACGACGAGCAGTACTTC. Translated: CASSNKGNDEQYF. The genes are TRBV19 and TRBJ2-7; perhaps TRBD1 as D (5 bases). CDR1 and CDR2 (germline): LNHDA, SQIVND (reference sequence). There are 13 residues in the CDR3. V was clipped by 4 bases and J by 5 bases, with 12 bases between them.

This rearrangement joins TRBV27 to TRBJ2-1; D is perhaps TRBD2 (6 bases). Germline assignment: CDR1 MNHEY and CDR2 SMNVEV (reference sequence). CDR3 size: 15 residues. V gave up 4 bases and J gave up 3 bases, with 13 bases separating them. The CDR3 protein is CASSYVGGGYNEQFF. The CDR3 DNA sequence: TGTGCCAGCAGTTACGTCGGGGGAGGCTACAATGAGCAGTTCTTC.

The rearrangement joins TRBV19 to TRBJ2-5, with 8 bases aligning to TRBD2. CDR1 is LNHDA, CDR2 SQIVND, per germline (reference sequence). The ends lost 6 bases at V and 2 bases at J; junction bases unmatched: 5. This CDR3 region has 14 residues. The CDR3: CASSRTSGQETQYF. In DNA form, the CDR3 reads TGTGCCAGTAGCCGTACTAGCGGACAAGAGACCCAGTACTTC.

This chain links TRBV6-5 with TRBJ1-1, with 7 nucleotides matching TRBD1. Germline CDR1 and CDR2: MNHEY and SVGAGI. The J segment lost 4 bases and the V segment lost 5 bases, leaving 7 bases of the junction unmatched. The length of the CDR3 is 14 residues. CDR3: CASSKSSGGTEAFF. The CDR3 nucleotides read TGTGCCAGCAGTAAGTCTTCAGGGGGCACTGAAGCTTTCTTT.

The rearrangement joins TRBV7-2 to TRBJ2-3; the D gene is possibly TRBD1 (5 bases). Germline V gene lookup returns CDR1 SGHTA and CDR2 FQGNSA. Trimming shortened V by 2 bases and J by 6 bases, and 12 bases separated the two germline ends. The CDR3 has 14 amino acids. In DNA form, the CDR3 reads TGTGCCAGCAGCTTATCCCCTCCAGGGGATACGCAGTATTTT. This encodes CASSLSPPGDTQYF.

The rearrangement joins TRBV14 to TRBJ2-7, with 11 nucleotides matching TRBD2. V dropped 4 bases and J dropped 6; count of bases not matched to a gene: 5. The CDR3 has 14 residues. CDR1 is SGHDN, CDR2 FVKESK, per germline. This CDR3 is CASSLSGRAVEQYF. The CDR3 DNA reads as TGTGCCAGCAGCCTTAGCGGGAGGGCCGTCGAGCAGTACTTC.

The CDR3: CASSFPTLYEQYF. Here the CDR3 DNA reads TGTGCCAGCAGCTTCCCGACTCTTTACGAGCAGTACTTC. The chain combines TRBV7-8 with TRBJ2-7; D remains unclear. V lost 3 bases to trimming and J lost 4 bases, with 10 bases between them. Germline-derived CDR1 and CDR2 are SGHVS and FQNEAQ. The CDR3 loop spans 13 amino acids.